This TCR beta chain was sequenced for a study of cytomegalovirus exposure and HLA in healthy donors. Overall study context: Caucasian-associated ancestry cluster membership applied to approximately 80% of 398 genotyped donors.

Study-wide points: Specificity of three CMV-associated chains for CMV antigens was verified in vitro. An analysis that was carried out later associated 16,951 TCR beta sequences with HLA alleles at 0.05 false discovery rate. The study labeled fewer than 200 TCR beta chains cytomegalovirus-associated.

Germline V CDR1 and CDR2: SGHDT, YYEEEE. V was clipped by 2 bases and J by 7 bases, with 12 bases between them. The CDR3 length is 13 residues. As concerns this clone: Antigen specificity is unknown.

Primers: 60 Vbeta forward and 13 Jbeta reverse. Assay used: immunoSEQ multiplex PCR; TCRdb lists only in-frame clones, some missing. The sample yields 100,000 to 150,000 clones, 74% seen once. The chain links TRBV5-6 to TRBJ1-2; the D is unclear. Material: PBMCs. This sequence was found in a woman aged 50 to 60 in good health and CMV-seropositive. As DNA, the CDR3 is TGTGCCAGCAGCTTTCGGAGAGTCGGTGGCTACACCTTC. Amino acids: CASSFRRVGGYTF.